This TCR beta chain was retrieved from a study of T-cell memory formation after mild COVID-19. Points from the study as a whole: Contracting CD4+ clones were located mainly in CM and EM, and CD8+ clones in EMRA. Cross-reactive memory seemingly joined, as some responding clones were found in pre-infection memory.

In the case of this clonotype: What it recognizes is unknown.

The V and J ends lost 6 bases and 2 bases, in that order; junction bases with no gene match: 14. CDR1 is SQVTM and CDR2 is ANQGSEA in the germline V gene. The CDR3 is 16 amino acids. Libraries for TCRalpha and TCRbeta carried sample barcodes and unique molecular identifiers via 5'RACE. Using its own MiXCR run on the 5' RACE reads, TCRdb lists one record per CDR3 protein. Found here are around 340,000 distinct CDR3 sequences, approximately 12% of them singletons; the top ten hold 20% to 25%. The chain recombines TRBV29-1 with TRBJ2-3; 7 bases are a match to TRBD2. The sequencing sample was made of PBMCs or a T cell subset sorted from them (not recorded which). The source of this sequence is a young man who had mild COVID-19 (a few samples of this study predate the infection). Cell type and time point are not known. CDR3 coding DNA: TGCAGCGTACTGCCCGCTAGAGGGAGGGACACAGATACGCAGTATTTT. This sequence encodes CSVLPARGRDTDTQYF.